This T cell receptor (beta chain) was sequenced during a study of CXCR3-negative and CXCR3-positive naive CD8 T cells. CDR1 is MNHNY and CDR2 is SVGAGI in the germline V gene (reference sequence). The length of the CDR3 is 13 residues. To note about this clonotype: Its antigen is as yet unknown.

Study results and caveats: Against CXCR3-negative naive cells, CXCR3-positive naive cells showed more hydrophobic TRB CDR3s. TRBV-TRBJ usage was similar across naive CXCR3 subsets but distinct in memory cells.

Carrying UMI labels, the TRB cDNA libraries were prepared through 5' RACE. TCRdb reprocessed the 5' RACE reads; each CDR3 protein has one entry and no DNA is given. Recorded for this sample: around 160,000 distinct CDR3 sequences. The sequenced sample consisted of naive CXCR3+ CD8+ T cells from blood. Subset defined: CD45RO-CCR7+CD27+CD95- naive CD8+ T cells expressing CXCR3 (TNR3+). This receptor was identified in a human donor in good health. Some clones in this sample may be carry-over from other donors' samples. V is TRBV6-6 and J is TRBJ2-7; TCRdb indicates TRBD1, and absent DNA this call remains unverified. CDR3 sequence: CASNTGTLDEQYF.